These 6 T cell receptor beta chains were all obtained from the same sample, sequenced in a study of identical twins. MiXCR was run by TCRdb on the 5' RACE reads, yielding one entry per CDR3 protein. The table records over 600,000 distinct CDR3 sequences, 21% of them present only once. The data were also submitted as part of a second study, on T cells expressing NK-cell markers.

Sequencing was done on a sample of PBMCs. These receptors were obtained from a woman aged 18-29 years in good health.

V usage is TRBV14 and J usage is TRBJ2-1, with 9 bases lining up with TRBD2. Germline CDR1 and CDR2: SGHDN and FVKESK. This CDR3 is built from 16 residues. The J segment lost 5 bases and the V segment lost 4 bases, leaving 9 bases of the junction unmatched. The DNA of the CDR3 is TGTGCCAGCAGCCCAATTAGCGGGGGAGAGAACAATGAGCAGTTCTTC. Its translation: CASSPISGGENNEQFF.

V and J are TRBV10-1 and TRBJ2-5, with D possibly TRBD2 on 6 matching bases. The germline V gene has CDR1 WNHNN and CDR2 SYGVQD (reference sequence). This CDR3 comprises 15 residues. Trimming stripped 3 bases from V and 4 bases from J, with 15 bases between. CDR3 coding DNA: TGCGCCAGCAGTGATCGGGACTCAGGAAGAGAGACCCAGTACTTC. Protein: CASSDRDSGRETQYF.

The chain combines TRBV30 with TRBJ1-2; tentative D call: TRBD1 (6 bases). V was cut by 3 bases and J by 5 bases, with 10 bases left in between. Germline CDR1 GTSNPN, CDR2 SVGIG (reference sequence). This CDR3 spans 12 amino acids. This CDR3 reads CAWRQGRYGYTF. The CDR3 DNA follows: TGTGCCTGGAGACAGGGAAGGTATGGCTACACCTTC.

This clonotype is medium-sized (0.01 to 0.1%). CDR3 in DNA: TGTGCCAGCAGCCCTAGCGGGGGGGAAGATACGCAGTATTTT. It translates to CASSPSGGEDTQYF. The rearrangement links TRBV6-4 to TRBJ2-3; 12 bases agree with TRBD2. Germline values: CDR1 MRHNA, CDR2 SNTAGT. After removal of 6 bases from V and 5 bases from J, the junction contained 3 bases not matched to a gene. CDR3 length: 14 amino acids.

The chain uses TRBV12-3 or TRBV12-4 and TRBJ2-2; 7 positions agree with TRBD1. Losses at the gene ends were 6 bases for V and 6 bases for J; bases not matched to a gene: 10. This CDR3 has 15 amino acids. The CDR3 is CASRGQQALAGELFF. In DNA, the CDR3 is TGTGCCAGCAGGGGACAGCAGGCGTTGGCCGGGGAGCTGTTTTTT.

This chain joins TRBV5-6 and TRBJ2-6; no firm D call. Trimming took 0 bases from V and 2 from J, leaving 12 bases between them. This CDR3 has 17 amino acids. Germline CDR1 is SGHDT and CDR2 is YYEEEE. The CDR3 bases are TGTGCCAGCAGCTTGGTATTAGGGTCAGCTGGGGCCAACGTCCTGACTTTC. This codes for CASSLVLGSAGANVLTF.